This is a list of T cell receptor beta chains from one sample in a study of beta chain features in type 1 diabetes. Measured with immunoSEQ multiplex PCR; TCRdb has only the in-frame clones, and not every one. Of 300,000 to 400,000 clones in the sample, 8% to 13% were seen once. The specimen was naive CD4+ T cells from blood. Every receptor here comes from a woman aged 25 to 39 in good health. Both conserved end residues are part of each CDR3. D genes are given only for firm matches. Only part of the rows carry a size: once, few, many, or a class if the clone is expanded.

>.|TRBV27|TRBJ1-5|few
TGTGCCAGCTACTGGTTGAATCAGCCCCAGCATTTT
CASYWLNQPQHF
>.|TRBV7-2|TRBJ1-1|few
TGTGCCAGCAGCTCTAGAGCAGCGAAGAACACTGAAGCTTTCTTT
CASSSRAAKNTEAFF
>.|TRBV6-5|TRBJ2-7|.
TGTGCCAGCAGTTACCGAGTGGGCCTCAAGGCCTACGAGCAGTACTTC
CASSYRVGLKAYEQYF
>.|TRBV7-9|TRBJ1-3|few
TGTGCCAGCAGCTCACAGGGATCTGGAAACACCATATATTTT
CASSSQGSGNTIYF
>.|TRBV7-2|TRBJ2-1|.
TGTGCCAGCAGCTCCCTAGCCGGTTCTGTCGGCAATGAGCAGTTCTTC
CASSSLAGSVGNEQFF
>.|TRBV28|TRBJ2-3|.
TGTGCCAGCAGTCCCTCTGGCGGTGATACGCAGTATTTT
CASSPSGGDTQYF
>TRBD1|TRBV29-1|TRBJ2-6|.
TGCAGCTTTACAGGGGCGGGTGGGGCCAACGTCCTGACTTTC
CSFTGAGGANVLTF
>TRBD1|TRBV7-2|TRBJ2-5|.
TGTGCCAGCAGCCGAGAAGGGACAGTACAAGAGACCCAGTACTTC
CASSREGTVQETQYF
>TRBD2|TRBV18|TRBJ2-7|.
TGTGCCAGCTCACCAGGGGAGGGCTACGAGCAGTACTTC
CASSPGEGYEQYF
>TRBD2|TRBV9|TRBJ2-2|.
TGTGCCAGCAGCAGACTAGCGGGAGGAAGCACCGGGGAGCTGTTTTTT
CASSRLAGGSTGELFF
>.|TRBV18|TRBJ1-1|.
TGTGCCAGCTCACCCACGGTAGGGGACACTGAAGCTTTCTTT
CASSPTVGDTEAFF
>.|TRBV6-5|TRBJ1-1|few
TGTGCCAGCAGTTACTCAAACGGTCCCGGGGGCACTGAAGCTTTCTTT
CASSYSNGPGGTEAFF
>.|TRBV5-1|TRBJ1-2|few
TGCGCCAGCAGCTTGGTCGGAGCGGTCGGCTACACCTTC
CASSLVGAVGYTF
>TRBD2|TRBV11-2|TRBJ2-1|.
TGTGCCAGCAGCTCCGGTAGGCGGGGGAACAGCTCCTACAATGAGCAGTTCTTC
CASSSGRRGNSSYNEQFF
>.|TRBV4-3|TRBJ2-7|few
TGCGCCAGCAGCCCCCGGTTAGCGGCCACCTACGAGCAGTACTTC
CASSPRLAATYEQYF
>.|TRBV18|TRBJ1-5|few
TGTGCCAGCTCACTAGACGGGTTCCGGGGACATTTT
CASSLDGFRGHF
>TRBD2|TRBV7-2|TRBJ2-7|many
TGTGCCAGCAGCTTCGGACTAGACGGCTTCGAGCAGTACTTC
CASSFGLDGFEQYF
>TRBD1|TRBV2|TRBJ1-2|few
TGTGCCAGCAGTGCAGACAGGGATGGCTACACCTTC
CASSADRDGYTF
>TRBD2|TRBV5-1|TRBJ2-3|.
TGCGCCAGCAGCTTGACTAGCGGGAGGGATACGCAGTATTTT
CASSLTSGRDTQYF
>.|TRBV30|TRBJ1-5|few
TGTGCCTGGAGTGTACAGTACAATCAGCCCCAGCATTTT
CAWSVQYNQPQHF
>.|TRBV5-1|TRBJ2-1|few
TGCGCCAGCAGCTTACAGCGGCCCTCAAACCTTAAGCAAGGGAATGAGCAGTTCTTC
CASSLQRPSNLKQGNEQFF
>TRBD2|TRBV7-2|TRBJ2-1|.
TGTGCCAGCAGCCCTCGACGAGGGAGGGCTTACAATGAGCAGTTCTTC
CASSPRRGRAYNEQFF
>TRBD2|TRBV14|TRBJ2-3|.
TGTGCCAGCAGCCTACGGACTAGCGGGAGTAGCACAGATACGCAGTATTTT
CASSLRTSGSSTDTQYF
>TRBD1|TRBV28|TRBJ2-7|.
TGTGCCAGCAGTTCCCGAAGCCGGGACAGGTTATACGAGCAGTACTTC
CASSSRSRDRLYEQYF
>.|TRBV5-4|TRBJ1-1|.
TGTGCCAGCAGCCCCGAGCACGCGGGGACTGAAGCTTTCTTT
CASSPEHAGTEAFF
>TRBD1|TRBV27|TRBJ1-4|few
TGTGCCAGCAGTTTAGCGGGACAGGGATATGAAAAACTGTTTTTT
CASSLAGQGYEKLFF
>TRBD2|TRBV29-1|TRBJ2-2|.
TGCAGCGTTGAGAAAATGGTGACGGGAGGGGTCGGGGAGCTGTTTTTT
CSVEKMVTGGVGELFF
>TRBD2|TRBV7-8|TRBJ2-1|few
TGTGCCAGCAGCTTGTCCCGCGGGAGGCAGACCTACAATGAGCAGTTCTTC
CASSLSRGRQTYNEQFF